This TCR beta chain was identified in a study of CXCR3-negative and CXCR3-positive naive CD8 T cells. Study-wide points: The study found more hydrophobic TRB CDR3s in CXCR3-positive naive cells than in CXCR3-negative naive cells.

Each TRB cDNA library was prepared by 5' RACE (with UMI labels). For each CDR3 protein, TCRdb gives one entry from its re-call of the 5' RACE reads, without DNA. The sample has 7,000 or so distinct CDR3 sequences; the top ten hold under 2.5%. Concerning this clonotype itself: What it recognizes is unknown.

Germline CDR1 and CDR2: SGHTA and FQGNSA. The CDR3 sequence is 16 residues long. The sequence derives from a human donor in good health. Some clones in this sample may be carry-over from other donors' samples. Material for sequencing was naive CXCR3+ CD8+ T cells from blood. Documented subset: CD45RO-CCR7+CD27+CD95- naive CD8+ T cells expressing CXCR3 (TNR3+). This chain joins TRBV7-2 and TRBJ2-3; TCRdb gives TRBD2 as the D gene, but with no DNA this cannot be confirmed. CDR3 in amino acids: CASREVTGGPADTQYF.